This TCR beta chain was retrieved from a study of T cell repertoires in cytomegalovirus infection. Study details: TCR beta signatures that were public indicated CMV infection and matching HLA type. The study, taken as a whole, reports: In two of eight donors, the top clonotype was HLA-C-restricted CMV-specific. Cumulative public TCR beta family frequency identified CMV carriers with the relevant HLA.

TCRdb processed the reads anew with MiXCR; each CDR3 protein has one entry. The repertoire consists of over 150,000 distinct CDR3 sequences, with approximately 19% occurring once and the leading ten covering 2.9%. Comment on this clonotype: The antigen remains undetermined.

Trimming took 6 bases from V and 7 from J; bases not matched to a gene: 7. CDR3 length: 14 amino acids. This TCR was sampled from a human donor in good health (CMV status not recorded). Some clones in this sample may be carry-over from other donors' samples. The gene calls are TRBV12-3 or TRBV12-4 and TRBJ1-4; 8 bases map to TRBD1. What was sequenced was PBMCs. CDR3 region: CASRAGTGIEKLFF. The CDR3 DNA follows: TGTGCCAGCAGGGCCGGGACAGGCATTGAAAAACTGTTTTTT.